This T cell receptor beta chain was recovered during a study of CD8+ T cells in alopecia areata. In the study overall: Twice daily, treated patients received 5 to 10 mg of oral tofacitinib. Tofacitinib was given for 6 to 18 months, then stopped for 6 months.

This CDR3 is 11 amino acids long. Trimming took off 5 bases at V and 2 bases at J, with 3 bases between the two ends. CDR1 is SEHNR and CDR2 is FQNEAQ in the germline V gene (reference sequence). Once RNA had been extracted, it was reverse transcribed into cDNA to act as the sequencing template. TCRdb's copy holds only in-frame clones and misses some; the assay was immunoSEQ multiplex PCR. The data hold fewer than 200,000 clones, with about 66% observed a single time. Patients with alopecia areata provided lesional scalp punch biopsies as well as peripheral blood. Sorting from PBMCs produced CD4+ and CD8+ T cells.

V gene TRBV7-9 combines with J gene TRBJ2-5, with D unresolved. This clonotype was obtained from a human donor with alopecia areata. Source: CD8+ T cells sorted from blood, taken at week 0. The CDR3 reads CASSRQETQYF. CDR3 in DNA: TGTGCCAGCAGCCGACAAGAGACCCAGTACTTC.